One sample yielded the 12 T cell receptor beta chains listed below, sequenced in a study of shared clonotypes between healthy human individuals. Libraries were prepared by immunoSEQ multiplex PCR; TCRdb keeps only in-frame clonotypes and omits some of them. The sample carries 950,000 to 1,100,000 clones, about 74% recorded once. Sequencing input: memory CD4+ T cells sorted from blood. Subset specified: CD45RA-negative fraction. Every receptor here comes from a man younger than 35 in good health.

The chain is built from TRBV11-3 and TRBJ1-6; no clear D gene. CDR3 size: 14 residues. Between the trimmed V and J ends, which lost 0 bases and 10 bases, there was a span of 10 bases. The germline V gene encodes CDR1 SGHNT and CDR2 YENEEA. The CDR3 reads CASSLEGGKSPLHF. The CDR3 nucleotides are TGTGCCAGCAGCTTAGAGGGTGGGAAGTCACCCCTCCACTTT.

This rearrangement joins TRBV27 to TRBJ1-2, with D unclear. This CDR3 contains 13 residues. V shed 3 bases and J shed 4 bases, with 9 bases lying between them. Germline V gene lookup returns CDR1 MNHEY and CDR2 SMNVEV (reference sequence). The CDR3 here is CASSFGRSYGYTF. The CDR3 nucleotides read TGTGCCAGCAGTTTCGGCAGGAGCTATGGCTACACCTTC.

CDR3 DNA: TGCGCCAGCAGCCAGGGGACTAGCGGGACAGAGACCCAGTACTTC. This codes for CASSQGTSGTETQYF. The chain recombines TRBV4-3 with TRBJ2-5, with 13 bases identical to TRBD2. With 3 bases clipped from V and 4 bases from J, the junction kept 2 bases outside the gene matches. Germline V lookup: CDR1 LGHNA, CDR2 YSLEER. This CDR3 comprises 15 residues.

The CDR3 loop is CASRFHKRGGVCTDTQYF. Written as DNA, the CDR3 is TGTGCAAGTCGCTTCCATAAAAGGGGCGGGGTTTGCACAGATACGCAGTATTTT. The chain recombines TRBV12-2 with TRBJ2-3; TRBD2 is the table's D call and was not checked against the DNA. TRBV12-2 is noted as a pseudogene. The CDR3 consists of 18 residues.

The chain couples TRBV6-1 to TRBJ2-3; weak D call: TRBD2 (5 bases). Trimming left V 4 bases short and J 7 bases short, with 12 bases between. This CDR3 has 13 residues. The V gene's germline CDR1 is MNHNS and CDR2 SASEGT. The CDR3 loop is CASSGLLPNTQYF. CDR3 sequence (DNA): TGTGCCAGCAGTGGACTACTACCTAATACGCAGTATTTT.

The CDR3: CASSRGQGGDEQYF. Written as DNA, the CDR3 is TGTGCCAGCAGCCGAGGACAGGGGGGCGACGAGCAGTACTTC. The chain employs TRBV5-6 and TRBJ2-7; 10 positions match TRBD1. V was pared by 4 bases and J by 5 bases, with 6 bases of the junction left unmatched. The CDR3 is made up of 14 amino acids. The germline V gene has CDR1 SGHDT and CDR2 YYEEEE. The variable domain in full, with the rest retrieved from reference TRBV5-6 and TRBJ2-7, is DAGVTQSPTHLIKTRGQQVTLRCSPKSGHDTVSWYQQALGQGPQFIFQYYEEEERQRGNFPDRFSGHQFPNYSSELNVNALLLGDSALYLCASSRGQGGDEQYFGPGTRLTVT.

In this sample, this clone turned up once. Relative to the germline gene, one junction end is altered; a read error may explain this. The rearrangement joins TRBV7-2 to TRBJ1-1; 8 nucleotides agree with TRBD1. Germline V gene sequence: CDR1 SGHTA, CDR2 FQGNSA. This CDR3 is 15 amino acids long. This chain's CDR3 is CASGLWTGSNTEAFF. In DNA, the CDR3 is TGTGCCAGCGGCTTATGGACAGGGAGTAACACTGAAGCTTTCTTT.

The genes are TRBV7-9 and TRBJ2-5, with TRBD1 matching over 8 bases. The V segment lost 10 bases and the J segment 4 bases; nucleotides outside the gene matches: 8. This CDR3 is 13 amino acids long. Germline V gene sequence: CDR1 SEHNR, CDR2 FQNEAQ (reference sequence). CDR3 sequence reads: CATSTGVGETQYF. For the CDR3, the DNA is TGTGCCACCTCGACAGGGGTCGGAGAGACCCAGTACTTC.

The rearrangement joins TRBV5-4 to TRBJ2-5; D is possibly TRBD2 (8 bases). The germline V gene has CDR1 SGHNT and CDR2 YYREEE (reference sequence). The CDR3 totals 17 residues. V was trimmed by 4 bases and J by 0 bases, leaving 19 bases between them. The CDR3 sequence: CASSPGGGRTYQETQYF. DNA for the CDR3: TGTGCCAGCAGCCCGGGAGGGGGCCGGACATACCAAGAGACCCAGTACTTC. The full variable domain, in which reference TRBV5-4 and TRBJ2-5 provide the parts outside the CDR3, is ETGVTQSPTHLIKTRGQQVTLRCSSQSGHNTVSWYQQALGQGPQFIFQYYREEENGRGNFPPRFSGLQFPNYSSELNVNALELDDSALYLCASSPGGGRTYQETQYFGPGTRLLVL.

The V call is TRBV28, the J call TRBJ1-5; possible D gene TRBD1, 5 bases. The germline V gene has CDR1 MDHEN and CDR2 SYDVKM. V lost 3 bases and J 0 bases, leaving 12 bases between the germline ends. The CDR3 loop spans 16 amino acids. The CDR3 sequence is CASSFGMRGSNQPQHF. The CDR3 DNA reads TGTGCCAGCAGTTTTGGGATGAGGGGTAGCAATCAGCCCCAGCATTTT.

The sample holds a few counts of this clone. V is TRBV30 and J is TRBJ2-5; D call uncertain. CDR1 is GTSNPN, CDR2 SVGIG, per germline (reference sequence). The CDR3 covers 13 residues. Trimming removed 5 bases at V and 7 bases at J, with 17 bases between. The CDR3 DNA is TGTGCCTGGGAACGTGTTGGAATATCGACCCAGTACTTC. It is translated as CAWERVGISTQYF.

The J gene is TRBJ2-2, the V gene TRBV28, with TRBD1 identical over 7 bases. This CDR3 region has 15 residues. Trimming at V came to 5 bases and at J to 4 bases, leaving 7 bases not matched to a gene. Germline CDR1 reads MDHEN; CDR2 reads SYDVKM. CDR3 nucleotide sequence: TGTGCCAGCAGTAACCCAGACAGGGCCACCGGGGAGCTGTTTTTT. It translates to CASSNPDRATGELFF.